This TCR beta chain stems from a study of T cells of healthy individuals. Trimming left V 5 bases short and J 3 bases short, with 13 bases between. The CDR3 is 14 residues long. CDR1 and CDR2 from the germline V gene are LGHDT and YNNKEL (reference sequence). MiXCR, applied by TCRdb to the 5' RACE reads, yields one record per CDR3 protein. This table holds fewer than 70,000 distinct CDR3 sequences, roughly 15% found once. The receptor was derived from a human donor in good health. The chain is built from TRBV3-1 and TRBJ1-2; D not certain. In nucleotides, the CDR3 is TGTGCCAGCAGCACCGGGCCTGGGGACTATGGCTACACCTTC. Its protein product is CASSTGPGDYGYTF.